The T cell receptor (beta chain) described here comes from a study of OX40 agonist ivuxolimab in advanced cancers. General study results and limits: Clonal expansion from baseline to week 6 occurred in both CD4+ and CD8+ T cells. On average, CD8+ T cells showed a greater number of expanded clones than CD4+. Partial responders receiving 0.1-3.0 mg/kg showed among the lowest clonal expansion.

With respect to this clone: Antigen unknown.

Assay used: immunoSEQ multiplex PCR; TCRdb lists only in-frame clones, some missing. The sample holds tens of thousands of clones; about 86% are singletons and the top ten take just over 3%. Trimming took off 2 bases at V and 2 bases at J, with 7 bases between the two ends. Germline assignment: CDR1 MNHNY and CDR2 SVGAGI (reference sequence). The length of the CDR3 is 14 residues. The chain joins TRBV6-6 to TRBJ2-1; no firm D call. The source was CD4+ or CD8+ T cells sorted from blood, collected in a trial of the OX40 agonist ivuxolimab. The TCR originated in an adult with an advanced solid tumor such as melanoma, head and neck, liver or kidney cancer. The CDR3 sequence is CASSYRVAYNEQFF. The CDR3 DNA sequence: TGTGCCAGCAGTTACAGGGTAGCCTACAATGAGCAGTTCTTC.